This passage covers 18 T cell receptor beta chains from one sample sequenced in a study of blood T cell repertoires in COVID-19. Some clones are missing from TCRdb's copy, which holds only in-frame ones; the method was immunoSEQ multiplex PCR. Of about 310,000 clones detected, 90% appear once; the ten largest clones hold roughly 1%. Sequencing input: peripheral blood. These TCRs come from a woman aged 35 to 49 with COVID-19, enrolled during active disease.

This chain uses TRBV6-2 or TRBV6-3 with TRBJ1-1, with 8 nucleotides matching TRBD1. The CDR3 totals 15 residues. The germline V gene encodes CDR1 MNHEY and CDR2 SVGEGT. After removal of 6 bases from V and 5 bases from J, the junction contained 11 bases not matched to a gene. The CDR3 bases are TGTGCCAGCAGCCCTGGGACAGGTATATCAACTGAAGCTTTCTTT. It specifies CASSPGTGISTEAFF.

The rearrangement joins TRBV15 to TRBJ1-2; 10 bases are a match to TRBD1. The CDR3 sequence is 14 residues long. The V and J ends lost 4 bases and 8 bases, in that order; junction bases with no gene match: 7. CDR1 LNHNV and CDR2 YYDKDF come from the germline V gene (reference sequence). CDR3 sequence (DNA): TGTGCCACCAGCAAACGGGACAGGGGCGGCGGCTACACCTTC. It is translated as CATSKRDRGGGYTF.

In its sample, this clone was seen a few times. The CDR3 DNA sequence: TGTGCCAGCAGCTCAGGGGGTAAGCCCTACGAGCAGTACTTC. Amino acid sequence: CASSSGGKPYEQYF. The V gene is TRBV7-9, the J gene TRBJ2-7; 7 bases align to TRBD1. Unmatched junction bases numbered 5, after V lost 4 bases and J lost 2 bases. The CDR3 has 14 residues. The germline CDR1 and CDR2 sequences are SEHNR and FQNEAQ (reference sequence).

This rearrangement joins TRBV5-6 to TRBJ1-2; 8 bases are shared with TRBD1. CDR1 is SGHDT and CDR2 is YYEEEE in the germline V gene. The V and J ends lost 0 bases and 8 bases, in that order; junction bases with no gene match: 6. There are 14 residues in the CDR3. The CDR3 bases are TGTGCCAGCAGCTTGGTGTCCAGGACAGGGGGCTACACCTTC. Its protein is CASSLVSRTGGYTF.

The genes are TRBV7-9 and TRBJ1-1, with D uncertain. This CDR3 spans 15 amino acids. CDR1 and CDR2 from the germline V gene are SEHNR and FQNEAQ (reference sequence). The ends were cut back, 5 bases at V and 0 bases at J, with 13 bases in the middle. This CDR3 reads CASSPPGFMNTEAFF. The CDR3 coding sequence is TGTGCCAGCAGCCCCCCGGGTTTCATGAACACTGAAGCTTTCTTT. The full variable domain, completed using reference TRBV7-9 and TRBJ1-1, is DTGVSQNPRHKITKRGQNVTFRCDPISEHNRLYWYRQTLGQGPEFLTYFQNEAQLEKSRLLSDRFSAERPKGSFSTLEIQRTEQGDSAMYLCASSPPGFMNTEAFFGQGTRLTVV.

The chain joins TRBV14 to TRBJ2-7; 7 nucleotides line up with TRBD1. The V gene's germline CDR1 is SGHDN and CDR2 FVKESK. Trimming cost V 2 bases and J 4 bases; bases outside gene matches: 5. There are 14 residues in the CDR3. The chain's CDR3 is CASSQRTGFYEQYF. The CDR3 bases are TGTGCCAGCAGCCAAAGGACAGGATTTTACGAGCAGTACTTC.

The V call is TRBV3-1 (or the pseudogene TRBV3-2), the J call TRBJ1-5; tentatively, D is TRBD1 (6 bases). Germline V lookup: CDR1 LGHDT, CDR2 YNNKEL (reference sequence). V shed 3 bases and J shed 3 bases, with 12 bases lying between them. There are 15 residues in the CDR3. CDR3 DNA: TGTGCCAGCAGCCATCGTGGACAGAACAATCAGCCCCAGCATTTT. It yields the protein CASSHRGQNNQPQHF.

The chain recombines TRBV5-1 with TRBJ2-7; 10 nucleotides line up with TRBD1. Germline CDR1 and CDR2: SGHRS and YFSETQ. This CDR3 has 14 residues. V trimming: 4 bases; J trimming: 3 bases; junction bases outside the gene matches: 4. CDR3 protein: CASSPGQGYYEQYF. CDR3 coding DNA: TGCGCCAGCAGCCCGGGACAGGGGTACTACGAGCAGTACTTC.

The genes are TRBV18 and TRBJ2-1, with TRBD2 matching over 11 bases. After removal of 2 bases from V and 4 bases from J, the junction contained 1 base not matched to a gene. The germline CDR1 and CDR2 sequences are KGHSH and LQKENI. There are 15 residues in the CDR3. This CDR3 is CASSPGTSGYNEQFF. Written as DNA, the CDR3 is TGTGCCAGCTCACCAGGGACTAGCGGTTACAATGAGCAGTTCTTC.

To note about this clone: This sample also contains other DNA sequences that code for the same CDR3. The CDR3 loop reads CASSPRGSEQYF. Written as DNA, the CDR3 is TGTGCCAGCAGCCCACGGGGGTCCGAGCAGTACTTC. This rearrangement joins TRBV6-5 to TRBJ2-7; D is possibly TRBD2 (6 bases). The CDR3 contains 12 residues. Germline V gene lookup returns CDR1 MNHEY and CDR2 SVGAGI. Trimming took 6 bases from V and 6 from J, leaving 12 bases between them.

This clone came up a few times. The chain joins TRBV28 to TRBJ1-2; 7 bases fit TRBD1. CDR3 length: 14 residues. V shed 4 bases and J 9 bases; nucleotides not matched to a gene: 11. Germline CDR1 and CDR2: MDHEN and SYDVKM. The CDR3 DNA is TGTGCCAGCAGTTGGCAGGGAATACAGGGGAGCTACACCTTC. Translated, it gives CASSWQGIQGSYTF.

V is TRBV4-3 and J is TRBJ2-7, with D perhaps matching TRBD1 (6 bases). This CDR3 has 12 amino acids. V was trimmed by 3 bases and J by 6 bases, leaving 9 bases between them. Germline lookup yields CDR1 LGHNA and CDR2 YSLEER. The CDR3: CASSQRGGEQYF. The CDR3 bases are TGCGCCAGCAGCCAGAGAGGGGGCGAGCAGTACTTC.

V and J are TRBV2 and TRBJ1-4; 7 bases fit TRBD1. The CDR3 totals 17 residues. Germline assignment: CDR1 SNHLY and CDR2 FYNNEI. Losses at the gene ends were 5 bases for V and 10 bases for J; bases not matched to a gene: 19. CDR3 loop: CASSTRLGTAQSSKLFF. CDR3 bases: TGTGCCAGCAGTACCAGGCTCGGGACAGCTCAAAGCTCAAAACTGTTTTTT.

This chain joins TRBV6-5 and TRBJ2-7; D may be TRBD2 (7 bases). The CDR3 contains 14 residues. Germline V gene sequence: CDR1 MNHEY, CDR2 SVGAGI. The ends were cut back, 7 bases at V and 2 bases at J, with 15 bases in the middle. CDR3 DNA: TGTGCCAGCACCCGCCGGGGGGCAACCTACGAGCAGTACTTC. This codes for CASTRRGATYEQYF.

V and J are TRBV7-2 and TRBJ2-4; TRBD2 aligns across 12 bases. The CDR3 spans 14 residues. Looked up from germline, CDR1 is SGHTA and CDR2 is FQGNSA. Losses at the gene ends were 5 bases for V and 6 bases for J; bases not matched to a gene: 2. In DNA, the CDR3 is TGTGCCAGCAGCATGACTAGCGGGAGAAACATTCAGTACTTC. Translated, it gives CASSMTSGRNIQYF.

The rearrangement joins TRBV18 to TRBJ1-2, with 11 bases fitting TRBD1. This CDR3 comprises 15 residues. Per germline, CDR1 KGHSH and CDR2 LQKENI. Germline trimming cut 4 bases from V and 0 bases from J; bases unmatched to any gene: 1. The CDR3 is CASSLGQGANYGYTF. In DNA, the CDR3 is TGTGCCAGCTCACTGGGACAGGGGGCTAACTATGGCTACACCTTC.

This clone was seen only a few times. In DNA, the CDR3 is TGTGCCAGCAGCACGGGGGGGCCCGAGCAGTACTTC. Translated: CASSTGGPEQYF. This chain uses TRBV11-2 with TRBJ2-7, with 8 bases that match TRBD2. The CDR3 covers 12 residues. Trimming removed 5 bases from V and 6 bases from J; junction bases left unmatched: 3. The germline V gene has CDR1 SGHAT and CDR2 FQNNGV.

The rearrangement links TRBV5-6 to TRBJ2-2; TRBD2 agrees at 16 bases. Germline CDR1 reads SGHDT; CDR2 reads YYEEEE. The CDR3 totals 18 residues. With V trimmed by 7 bases and J by 5 bases, 11 bases remained unmatched. Here the CDR3 DNA reads TGTGCCAGCTGTTTCCCGGGACTAGCGGGAGGGACGACCGGGGAGCTGTTTTTT. It codes for CASCFPGLAGGTTGELFF.